The clone carrying this T cell receptor (beta chain) showed up many times. Its target is unknown. The authors incorporated unique molecular identifiers into the TCR beta cDNA libraries. The T cell input of roughly 1 to 11 million gave about half a million cDNA molecules. Using its own MiXCR run on the PCR reads, TCRdb lists one record per CDR3 protein. The sample lists hundreds of thousands of distinct CDR3 sequences; less than 35% were seen once. The data belong to a study of post-analysis software for immune sequencing data. Study-level background: Relapsing-remitting, secondary progressive and progressive-relapsing courses of multiple sclerosis were included. General observations from the study: Patients used about five TRBV segments, including TRBV5-6, TRBV5-1 and TRBV20-1, more often than controls.

CDR3 length equals 15 residues. Germline V gene sequence: CDR1 MGHRA, CDR2 YSYEKL. Trimming shortened V by 4 bases and J by 5 bases, and 17 bases separated the two germline ends. This chain uses TRBV4-1 with TRBJ2-5; D is possibly TRBD1 (6 bases). Sequenced material: blood. The TCR was taken from a girl between 10 and 17 years old with multiple sclerosis. The CDR3 is CASSPGQGGRETQYF. The CDR3 DNA is TGCGCCAGCAGCCCAGGGCAAGGGGGTCGGGAGACCCAGTACTTC.